These T cell receptor beta chains were read from a single sample in a study of blood T cell repertoires in COVID-19. Profiling relied on immunoSEQ multiplex PCR, and the TCRdb table lists in-frame clones only, not all of them. The data show some 180,000 clones, approximately 84% seen once. The sample comprised peripheral blood. The receptors originated from a man in his 70s with active or convalescent COVID-19. Each CDR3 is given with its conserved first and last residue. The D gene is left open where the match is weak. Not every row has a clone size; where given, it reads once, few, many or a size class.

clone_size d_call j_call v_call cdr3_aa cdr3_nt
NA TRBD1 TRBJ1-2 TRBV9 CASSVTGESYTF TGTGCCAGCAGCGTTACAGGGGAAAGCTACACCTTC
NA NA TRBJ2-1 TRBV5-1 CASSFRQDNEQFF TGCGCCAGCAGCTTTCGACAGGACAATGAGCAGTTCTTC
once NA TRBJ1-4 TRBV18 CASSPRAGVTNEKLFF TGTGCCAGCTCACCAAGGGCAGGGGTGACTAATGAAAAACTGTTTTTT
few TRBD1 TRBJ2-7 TRBV19 CASKAQGRREQYF TGTGCCAGTAAGGCACAGGGGAGACGCGAGCAGTACTTC
few TRBD1 TRBJ2-7 TRBV15 CATSRDRETYEQYF TGTGCCACCAGCCGGGACAGAGAAACCTACGAGCAGTACTTC
NA TRBD1 TRBJ2-2 TRBV27 CATQPGQGSTGELFF TGTGCCACTCAACCGGGACAGGGATCTACCGGGGAGCTGTTTTTT
NA NA TRBJ2-1 TRBV5-5 CASSLGGQTYNEQFF TGTGCCAGCAGCTTGGGAGGACAGACCTACAATGAGCAGTTCTTC
NA TRBD1 TRBJ1-6 TRBV14 CASSLTTGVDSPLHF TGTGCCAGCAGCCTAACGACAGGGGTGGATTCACCCCTCCACTTT
few NA TRBJ1-4 TRBV27 CASSLSAGNEKLFF TGTGCCAGCAGTTTATCGGCAGGGAATGAAAAACTGTTTTTT
NA TRBD1 TRBJ2-2 TRBV15 CATTGQGGTGELFF TGTGCCACCACCGGACAGGGGGGGACCGGGGAGCTGTTTTTT
NA TRBD2 TRBJ2-2 TRBV2 CASKGLVNTGELFF TGTGCCAGCAAGGGACTAGTAAACACCGGGGAGCTGTTTTTT
NA TRBD2 TRBJ2-7 TRBV6-5 CASTPWGGGSYEQYF TGTGCCAGCACTCCCTGGGGCGGGGGCTCCTACGAGCAGTACTTC
NA NA TRBJ2-3 TRBV7-2 CASSLKAGNTDTQYF TGTGCCAGCAGCTTAAAAGCGGGCAATACAGATACGCAGTATTTT
NA NA TRBJ1-5 TRBV2 CASSEGIASNQPQHF TGTGCCAGCAGTGAAGGCATTGCGAGCAATCAGCCCCAGCATTTT
NA NA TRBJ2-1 TRBV14 CATARGRRVDEQFF TGTGCCACCGCCAGAGGCCGCAGGGTGGATGAGCAGTTCTTC
NA NA TRBJ1-1 TRBV7-9 CASSPGGGTEAFF TGTGCCAGCAGCCCGGGGGGTGGCACTGAAGCTTTCTTT
NA TRBD1 TRBJ1-5 TRBV7-2 CASSPPPGQGQPQHF TGTGCCAGCAGCCCCCCTCCGGGACAGGGCCAGCCCCAGCATTTT
NA TRBD1 TRBJ2-7 TRBV28 CASRVGTASGEQYF TGTGCCAGCAGGGTAGGGACAGCTTCTGGCGAGCAGTACTTC
once TRBD1 TRBJ1-5 TRBV6-5 CASRDRVGGNQPQHF TGTGCCAGCCGGGACAGGGTCGGTGGCAATCAGCCCCAGCATTTT
NA NA TRBJ1-1 TRBV6-5 CASSYWGDKNTEAFF TGTGCCAGCAGTTACTGGGGAGACAAGAACACTGAAGCTTTCTTT
many NA TRBJ2-7 TRBV3-1/TRBV3-2 CASSHFGGNSYEQYF TGTGCCAGCAGCCACTTCGGCGGGAACTCCTACGAGCAGTACTTC
NA TRBD2 TRBJ2-5 TRBV27 CASKMIAGGPQETQYF TGTGCCAGCAAGATGATAGCGGGGGGGCCCCAAGAGACCCAGTACTTC
NA NA TRBJ2-3 TRBV7-2 CASRGANTDTQYF TGTGCCAGCAGGGGGGCCAACACAGATACGCAGTATTTT
NA NA TRBJ1-6 TRBV27 CASSPRQSSYNSPLHF TGTGCCAGCAGTCCTAGACAGAGCTCCTATAATTCACCCCTCCACTTT
once TRBD1 TRBJ1-5 TRBV19 CASTIGDSYQPQHF TGTGCCAGTACCATCGGGGACAGCTATCAGCCCCAGCATTTT
NA TRBD1 TRBJ1-4 TRBV7-9 CASSLAGDRTEKLFF TGTGCCAGCAGCTTAGCGGGGGACAGAACCGAAAAACTGTTTTTT
NA TRBD1 TRBJ1-5 TRBV10-2 CASTPDRVVGQPQHF TGCGCCAGCACCCCCGACAGGGTGGTGGGTCAGCCCCAGCATTTT
NA NA TRBJ2-2 TRBV24-1 CATSDPPNTGELFF TGTGCCACCAGTGATCCTCCTAACACCGGGGAGCTGTTTTTT
NA NA TRBJ1-2 TRBV5-4 CASSLGQGPEAGYTF TGTGCCAGCAGCTTGGGCCAGGGGCCCGAGGCCGGCTACACCTTC
NA NA TRBJ2-5 TRBV18 CASSPMGLPQETQYF TGTGCCAGCTCACCAATGGGACTGCCTCAAGAGACCCAGTACTTC
NA NA TRBJ2-3 TRBV6-6 CASSSRTGTDTQYF TGTGCCAGCAGTTCGCGGACAGGCACAGATACGCAGTATTTT
NA NA TRBJ2-1 TRBV13 CASSSRGRDPLEWASEDEQFF TGTGCCAGCAGCTCCCGGGGCCGGGATCCCCTGGAGTGGGCTAGCGAGGATGAGCAGTTCTTC
NA NA TRBJ1-5 TRBV2 CASSSRGGDQPQHF TGTGCCAGCAGTAGTAGGGGAGGGGATCAGCCCCAGCATTTT
NA TRBD1 TRBJ2-5 TRBV19 CASSSRQGADQETQYF TGTGCCAGTAGTTCCCGACAGGGAGCGGACCAAGAGACCCAGTACTTC
NA NA TRBJ1-1 TRBV7-2 CASSLLSSPHGVF TGTGCCAGCAGCTTACTTAGTAGCCCTCACGGGGTTTTT
NA NA TRBJ2-1 TRBV29-1 CSVDLAGALRWSEQFF TGCAGCGTTGACCTAGCAGGGGCCTTGAGATGGAGTGAGCAGTTCTTC
NA TRBD1 TRBJ2-2 TRBV19 CASSPGTGGSPGELFF TGTGCCAGTAGTCCGGGGACAGGGGGCTCGCCCGGGGAGCTGTTTTTT
NA NA TRBJ1-5 TRBV5-8 CASSRRVSRNQPQHF TGTGCCAGCAGCCGGAGGGTAAGCCGCAATCAGCCCCAGCATTTT
NA NA TRBJ1-3 TRBV4-3 CASSQKTDFSGNTIYF TGCGCCAGCAGCCAAAAGACAGACTTCTCTGGAAACACCATATATTTT
NA NA TRBJ1-6 TRBV4-3 CASSQDRDRRSPLHF TGCGCCAGCAGCCAAGACCGCGACAGGCGTTCACCCCTCCACTTT
NA NA TRBJ2-1 TRBV28 CATNSRSYNEQFF TGTGCCACAAACTCCCGCTCCTACAATGAGCAGTTCTTC
NA NA TRBJ2-2 TRBV5-1 CASRDMLNTGELFF TGCGCCAGCAGGGACATGCTGAACACCGGGGAGCTGTTTTTT
once NA TRBJ1-5 TRBV7-2 CASSLDAGVKPQHF TGTGCCAGCAGCTTAGACGCGGGGGTGAAGCCCCAGCATTTT
NA TRBD1 TRBJ2-1 TRBV5-1 CASSLGGTGGWEQFF TGCGCCAGCAGCTTGGGTGGGACAGGGGGCTGGGAGCAGTTCTTC
NA TRBD1 TRBJ1-2 TRBV14 CASSQNRDRGLYGYTF TGTGCCAGCAGCCAAAACCGGGACAGGGGGCTTTATGGCTACACCTTC
NA NA TRBJ1-6 TRBV7-8 CASSRDTRGNSPLHF TGTGCCAGCAGTAGGGACACAAGGGGGAATTCACCCCTCCACTTT
NA NA TRBJ1-2 TRBV5-1 CASSLNAINYGYTF TGCGCCAGCAGCTTGAATGCGATTAACTATGGCTACACCTTC
NA TRBD2 TRBJ2-1 TRBV6-6 CASGQRGGKNEQFF TGTGCCAGCGGGCAGCGGGGGGGCAAAAATGAGCAGTTCTTC
NA NA TRBJ2-6 TRBV5-6 CASSGRTANSGANVLTF TGTGCCAGCAGCGGACGGACAGCCAACTCTGGGGCCAACGTCCTGACTTTC
NA TRBD1 TRBJ1-2 TRBV12-3/TRBV12-4 CASRGQIYGYTF TGTGCCAGCAGGGGACAGATATATGGCTACACCTTC
NA NA TRBJ1-5 TRBV10-3 CATKGMGFFQPQHF TGTGCCACCAAGGGGATGGGGTTTTTTCAGCCCCAGCATTTT
once TRBD1 TRBJ1-1 TRBV2 CASSSGGQGPGGTEAFF TGTGCCAGCAGTTCAGGGGGACAGGGGCCCGGGGGGACTGAAGCTTTCTTT
few TRBD1 TRBJ2-7 TRBV7-9 CASSLGQGAYEQYF TGTGCCAGCAGCTTAGGACAGGGGGCCTACGAGCAGTACTTC
NA NA TRBJ2-7 TRBV7-2 CASSPQVAYEQYF TGTGCCAGCAGCCCCCAGGTTGCCTACGAGCAGTACTTC
NA NA TRBJ1-4 TRBV6-1 CASSEIDSSGKLFF TGTGCCAGCAGTGAAATTGACAGTTCTGGAAAACTGTTTTTT
NA TRBD2 TRBJ2-1 TRBV7-3 CASSDLGAGGPNEQFF TGTGCCAGCAGCGACCTGGGAGCGGGAGGGCCAAATGAGCAGTTCTTC
few TRBD1 TRBJ1-5 TRBV5-8 CASSRGQVNNQPQHF TGTGCCAGCAGCCGGGGACAGGTTAACAATCAGCCCCAGCATTTT
NA NA TRBJ2-2 TRBV7-9 CASRLANTGELFF TGTGCCAGCAGACTCGCGAACACCGGGGAGCTGTTTTTT